Described below is a single T cell receptor beta chain sequence and its context. The ends were cut back, 3 bases at V and 3 bases at J, with 8 bases in the middle. The V gene's germline CDR1 is SGHTA and CDR2 FQGNSA. This CDR3 is built from 13 residues. The data derive from a study of early T cells in non-severe SARS-CoV-2 infection. Attachment of unique molecular identifiers was made to individual cDNA molecules. From the 5' RACE reads, TCRdb called clonotypes with MiXCR, one entry per CDR3 protein. In the table there are roughly 34,000 distinct CDR3 sequences, approximately 6.6% of which are singletons.

The clonotype comes from an adult who was a healthcare worker with PCR-confirmed SARS-CoV-2 infection or an uninfected control (not recorded which). This rearrangement joins TRBV7-2 to TRBJ1-1; D is unclear. The sequenced sample was whole blood, obtained at baseline. The CDR3 region is CASSLVAHTEAFF. The CDR3, as DNA: TGTGCCAGCAGCTTGGTCGCACACACTGAAGCTTTCTTT.